Below, 25 T cell receptor beta chains from the same sample are listed, as sequenced in a study of T cell responses to AZD1222 COVID-19 vaccine. Assay: immunoSEQ multiplex PCR; the TCRdb copy retains only in-frame clones and omits some. The table records 150,000 to 250,000 clones, 90% to 95% of them present only once. The material was peripheral blood, obtained 28 days after the second AZD1222 dose. The origin of the receptors is an adult who received the AZD1222 COVID-19 vaccine.

In this sample, this clone turned up once. The rearrangement joins TRBV11-3 to TRBJ2-1; 7 bases fit TRBD2. Losses at the gene ends were 4 bases for V and 2 bases for J; bases not matched to a gene: 8. Germline V gene lookup returns CDR1 SGHNT and CDR2 YENEEA. The CDR3 contains 16 residues. The CDR3 loop is CASSWEAGVTYNEQFF. CDR3 nucleotides: TGTGCCAGCAGCTGGGAGGCGGGGGTGACCTACAATGAGCAGTTCTTC.

The chain recombines TRBV5-1 with TRBJ1-1, with 9 bases identical to TRBD1. Germline CDR1 reads SGHRS; CDR2 reads YFSETQ. This CDR3 has 14 amino acids. Trimming removed 3 bases from V and 1 base from J; junction bases left unmatched: 1. The CDR3: CASSSTGGNTEAFF. CDR3 sequence (DNA): TGCGCCAGCAGCTCGACAGGGGGGAACACTGAAGCTTTCTTT. Full variable domain (missing parts from reference TRBV5-1 and TRBJ1-1): KAGVTQTPRYLIKTRGQQVTLSCSPISGHRSVSWYQQTPGQGLQFLFEYFSETQRNKGNFPGRFSGRQFSNSRSEMNVSTLELGDSALYLCASSSTGGNTEAFFGQGTRLTVV.

V and J are TRBV28 and TRBJ2-7; either TRBD1 or TRBD2 may supply D (5 bases each). The germline gives CDR1 MDHEN, CDR2 SYDVKM. V lost 7 bases, J lost 0 bases, and 13 bases lay in between. The CDR3 runs 14 residues. In DNA form, the CDR3 reads TGTGCCAGCAAACGGCCAGGGAGCTCCTACGAGCAGTACTTC. It translates to CASKRPGSSYEQYF.

This clone was observed a few times. The J gene is TRBJ2-3, the V gene TRBV18; a possible D gene is TRBD2 (6 bases). Germline values: CDR1 KGHSH, CDR2 LQKENI. The CDR3 runs to 14 residues. V lost 4 bases, J lost 6 bases, and 14 bases lay in between. CDR3 amino acids: CASSLWRAADTQYF. The CDR3, as DNA: TGTGCCAGCTCACTATGGAGGGCAGCGGATACGCAGTATTTT.

The chain employs TRBV10-1 and TRBJ1-2; D is unresolved. This CDR3 contains 13 residues. The germline CDR1 and CDR2 sequences are WNHNN and SYGVQD (reference sequence). V lost 2 bases to trimming and J lost 0 bases, with 4 bases between them. Here the CDR3 reads CASSERTNYGYTF. The CDR3 DNA is TGCGCCAGCAGTGAGAGGACTAACTATGGCTACACCTTC.

This clone was found once. The gene calls are TRBV28 and TRBJ1-6; no reliable D call. The CDR3 is 11 amino acids. The germline V gene encodes CDR1 MDHEN and CDR2 SYDVKM. Trimming removed 6 bases at V and 15 bases at J, with 12 bases between. The CDR3 is CASSPPGHLHF. In DNA, the CDR3 is TGTGCCAGCAGCCCCCCGGGTCACCTCCACTTT.

This clone occurred a few times. The chain carries TRBV6-4 and TRBJ2-5; D not certain. Looked up from germline, CDR1 is MRHNA and CDR2 is SNTAGT. Trimming took 1 base from V and 0 from J, leaving 15 bases between them. CDR3 length: 17 amino acids. CDR3 protein: CASSDFIGLRYQETQYF. Here the CDR3 DNA reads TGTGCCAGCAGTGACTTCATCGGTCTTCGGTACCAAGAGACCCAGTACTTC.

This chain joins TRBV5-4 and TRBJ1-6; a possible D gene is TRBD1 (5 bases). This CDR3 region has 15 residues. Trimming took 5 bases from V and 0 from J, leaving 9 bases between them. The germline gives CDR1 SGHNT, CDR2 YYREEE (reference sequence). DNA of the CDR3: TGTGCCAGCAGTGTGGGGGGCTCCTATAATTCACCCCTCCACTTT. As protein: CASSVGGSYNSPLHF.

V and J are TRBV29-1 and TRBJ2-3; D is uncertain. CDR3 length: 13 amino acids. Germline V CDR1 and CDR2: SQVTM, ANQGSEA. The V end lost 5 bases, the J end lost 4 bases, and 13 bases lay between the germline ends. The CDR3 spells CSVRLRLADTQYF. The CDR3, as DNA: TGCAGCGTTCGCCTGAGGCTCGCAGATACGCAGTATTTT.

The chain has TRBV7-2 and TRBJ2-3; tentative D call: TRBD2 (6 bases). This CDR3 contains 15 residues. The V and J ends lost 1 base and 2 bases respectively, with 10 bases between them. Germline V gene lookup returns CDR1 SGHTA and CDR2 FQGNSA. CDR3 residues: CASSLDGGYTDTQYF. The CDR3 DNA sequence: TGTGCCAGCAGCTTAGACGGAGGGTACACAGATACGCAGTATTTT.

J is TRBJ2-5 and V is TRBV18; 7 bases align to TRBD2. The CDR3 has 15 residues. Unmatched junction bases numbered 4, after V lost 2 bases and J lost 1 base. Per germline, CDR1 KGHSH and CDR2 LQKENI. The CDR3 is CASSPRLAAQETQYF. In DNA, the CDR3 is TGTGCCAGCTCACCAAGGCTAGCGGCCCAAGAGACCCAGTACTTC. The full variable domain, rest sourced from reference TRBV18 and TRBJ2-5, is NAGVMQNPRHLVRRRGQEARLRCSPMKGHSHVYWYRQLPEEGLKFMVYLQKENIIDESGMPKERFSAEFPKEGPSILRIQQVVRGDSAAYFCASSPRLAAQETQYFGPGTRLLVL.

This clone was seen a single time. The chain joins TRBV5-1 to TRBJ2-3, with 9 bases aligning to TRBD1. The germline gives CDR1 SGHRS, CDR2 YFSETQ. The CDR3 consists of 16 residues. Trimming took 4 bases from V and 5 from J; bases not matched to a gene: 11. CDR3 region: CASSVQQGARGDTQYF. CDR3 sequence (DNA): TGCGCCAGCAGCGTTCAACAGGGGGCGCGGGGAGATACGCAGTATTTT. Complete variable domain (other parts from reference TRBV5-1 and TRBJ2-3): KAGVTQTPRYLIKTRGQQVTLSCSPISGHRSVSWYQQTPGQGLQFLFEYFSETQRNKGNFPGRFSGRQFSNSRSEMNVSTLELGDSALYLCASSVQQGARGDTQYFGPGTRLTVL.

The chain has TRBV28 and TRBJ1-2, with TRBD1 matching over 9 bases. The V gene end was trimmed by 3 bases and the J gene end by 4 bases; junction bases not matched to a gene: 15. The CDR3 has 18 amino acids. CDR1 is MDHEN and CDR2 is SYDVKM in the germline V gene. CDR3 loop: CASSLLGTGLSPLYGYTF. CDR3 coding DNA: TGTGCCAGCAGTTTGCTCGGGACAGGGCTTTCCCCACTCTATGGCTACACCTTC.

This chain links TRBV5-6 with TRBJ2-2; 8 bases are shared with TRBD2. Germline CDR1 is SGHDT and CDR2 is YYEEEE. J gave up 1 base and V 4 bases, and 9 bases lay outside the gene matches. The length of the CDR3 is 17 residues. The CDR3 coding sequence is TGTGCCAGCAGCCCATCGGGGGGGCGGCGGAACACCGGGGAGCTGTTTTTT. Encoded protein: CASSPSGGRRNTGELFF.

This sequence joins TRBV3-1 (or the pseudogene TRBV3-2) and TRBJ2-1, with TRBD2 matching over 9 bases. The CDR3 has 18 amino acids. Germline V CDR1 and CDR2: LGHDT, YNNKEL (reference sequence). V lost 2 bases to trimming and J lost 3 bases; unmatched junction nucleotides: 11. The CDR3 region is CASSQLLGSGSNYNEQFF. In nucleotides, the CDR3 is TGTGCCAGCAGCCAACTACTAGGTAGCGGGAGTAACTACAATGAGCAGTTCTTC.

The V gene is TRBV7-2, the J gene TRBJ2-7; 9 nucleotides line up with TRBD2. V lost 2 bases and J lost 1; bases outside the gene matches: 15. The CDR3 has 19 residues. Germline assignment: CDR1 SGHTA and CDR2 FQGNSA. The CDR3 loop reads CASSLHPPSGIGPSYEQYF. Written as DNA, the CDR3 is TGTGCCAGCAGCTTACATCCCCCTAGCGGGATTGGCCCTTCCTACGAGCAGTACTTC.

The chain couples TRBV6-5 to TRBJ2-1; 7 bases line up with TRBD1. Germline CDR1 is MNHEY and CDR2 is SVGAGI. V trimming: 5 bases; J trimming: 10 bases; junction bases outside the gene matches: 5. The CDR3 has 12 residues. CDR3 in DNA: TGTGCCAGCAGTCCTCCGGGACAGGAGCAGTTCTTC. This gives the protein CASSPPGQEQFF.

The sample holds one count of this clone. V and J are TRBV10-3 and TRBJ1-6, with no clear D. The CDR3 spans 16 residues. The germline V gene encodes CDR1 ENHRY and CDR2 SYGVKD. Between the trimmed V and J ends, which lost 3 bases and 0 bases, there was a span of 9 bases. In DNA, the CDR3 is TGTGCCATCAGTGAAGGAGGCGGCTCCTATAATTCACCCCTCCACTTT. Translating gives CAISEGGGSYNSPLHF.

This clone has only a few counts. V is TRBV5-4 and J is TRBJ2-7; 7 positions match TRBD1. Germline V gives CDR1 SGHNT, CDR2 YYREEE (reference sequence). This CDR3 region has 14 residues. J gave up 3 bases and V 2 bases, and 5 bases lay outside the gene matches. The chain's CDR3 is CASSFRPGGYEQYF. The DNA for the CDR3 is TGTGCCAGCAGCTTCCGTCCAGGGGGCTACGAGCAGTACTTC.

This clone occurred once. This rearrangement joins TRBV28 to TRBJ1-2, with D uncertain. Trimming pared 6 bases from V and 7 bases from J, leaving 9 bases between. CDR1 is MDHEN, CDR2 SYDVKM, per germline. This CDR3 has 11 residues. CDR3 DNA: TGTGCCAGCAGACCGAATAGTGGCTACACCTTC. Amino acids: CASRPNSGYTF.

The chain employs TRBV2 and TRBJ1-2; the match to TRBD1 covers 7 bases. This CDR3 contains 13 residues. V dropped 7 bases and J dropped 2; count of bases not matched to a gene: 4. The germline CDR1 and CDR2 sequences are SNHLY and FYNNEI. DNA of the CDR3: TGTGCCAGCAATAGACAGGGAAACTATGGCTACACCTTC. Its translation is CASNRQGNYGYTF.

The rearrangement links TRBV27 to TRBJ1-3; D is uncertain. Germline V lookup: CDR1 MNHEY, CDR2 SMNVEV (reference sequence). V lost 6 bases to trimming and J lost 4 bases, with 10 bases between them. The CDR3 spans 13 residues. CDR3 amino acids: CASRGWQGNTIYF. CDR3 DNA: TGTGCCAGCAGAGGCTGGCAAGGAAACACCATATATTTT.

This clone was recorded once. The chain employs TRBV5-5 and TRBJ2-3, with D uncertain. The V end lost 2 bases, the J end lost 0 bases, and 4 bases lay between the germline ends. The CDR3 has 13 amino acids. CDR1 SGHKS and CDR2 YYEKEE come from the germline V gene (reference sequence). In DNA, the CDR3 is TGTGCCAGCAGCTTTTCGAGCACAGATACGCAGTATTTT. Amino acids: CASSFSSTDTQYF.

V and J are TRBV6-1 and TRBJ1-1; D is undetermined. CDR1 is MNHNS, CDR2 SASEGT, per germline. CDR3 length equals 17 residues. Trimming pared 1 base from V and 0 bases from J, leaving 15 bases between. The CDR3 DNA is TGTGCCAGCAGTGAAGTAATCCTGGGCAGCATGAACACTGAAGCTTTCTTT. Translation gives CASSEVILGSMNTEAFF.

The chain combines TRBV7-8 with TRBJ2-5, with 10 bases matching TRBD1. The CDR3 is 15 amino acids. V dropped 1 base and J dropped 3; count of bases not matched to a gene: 2. Germline V lookup: CDR1 SGHVS, CDR2 FQNEAQ. CDR3 amino acids: CASSLDGTGEETQYF. In nucleotides, the CDR3 is TGTGCCAGCAGCTTAGACGGGACAGGGGAAGAGACCCAGTACTTC.